The 18 T cell receptor beta chains presented below share a single source sample, sequenced in a study of OX40 agonist ivuxolimab in advanced cancers. The method was immunoSEQ multiplex PCR; TCRdb's version includes in-frame clones alone and lacks a portion of them. There are about 150,000 clones in the sample; 90% occur only once, and around 1% lies in the top ten. The material sequenced was CD4+ or CD8+ T cells sorted from blood, taken in a trial of the OX40 agonist ivuxolimab. All receptors come from an adult with an advanced solid tumor such as melanoma, head and neck, liver or kidney cancer.

In this sample, this clone turned up a few times. The chain employs TRBV27 and TRBJ1-2, with D perhaps matching TRBD1 (6 bases). CDR1 MNHEY and CDR2 SMNVEV come from the germline V gene (reference sequence). V was clipped by 2 bases and J by 8 bases, with 12 bases between them. CDR3 length: 13 amino acids. The DNA for the CDR3 is TGTGCCAGCAGTTTAAGGGGGGCAGAGGGCTACACCTTC. It codes for CASSLRGAEGYTF.

The chain links TRBV19 to TRBJ2-5; TRBD2 aligns across 8 bases. The J call may be in error: the DNA end matches TRBJ2-7 better. The CDR3 is 14 amino acids. Germline CDR1 LNHDA, CDR2 SQIVND (reference sequence). In DNA, the CDR3 is TGTGCCAGTAGACTAGCGGATAACTCCTACGAGCAGTACTTC. Translating gives CASRLADNSYEQYF.

This sequence joins TRBV11-3 and TRBJ2-2; 12 bases line up with TRBD2. The CDR3 totals 17 residues. Trimming cost V 6 bases and J 4 bases; bases outside gene matches: 9. Germline CDR1 SGHNT, CDR2 YENEEA. In DNA form, the CDR3 reads TGTGCCAGCAGTTTACGGGGACTAGCGGGTGTCACCGGGGAGCTGTTTTTT. Translating it yields CASSLRGLAGVTGELFF.

This chain joins TRBV19 and TRBJ1-5, with 9 bases aligning to TRBD1. V trimming: 3 bases; J trimming: 5 bases; junction bases outside the gene matches: 11. The length of the CDR3 is 17 residues. CDR1 is LNHDA, CDR2 SQIVND, per germline (reference sequence). The CDR3 DNA follows: TGTGCCAGTAGTATGAGGGGGGGAGGACAGGGGTATCAGCCCCAGCATTTT. It encodes CASSMRGGGQGYQPQHF.

This clone was detected only a few times. The J gene is TRBJ1-3, the V gene TRBV10-3, with D hard to call. The germline CDR1 and CDR2 sequences are ENHRY and SYGVKD. V was shortened by 11 bases and J by 1 base, with 12 bases between the two germline ends. The CDR3 covers 13 residues. The CDR3 nucleotides read TGTGCCCTATCAACGGGGTCTGGAAACACCATATATTTT. This translates into CALSTGSGNTIYF.

The chain uses TRBV9 and TRBJ1-2; unclear D gene. CDR3 length equals 12 residues. V was trimmed by 7 bases and J by 3 bases, leaving 10 bases between them. The germline gives CDR1 SGDLS, CDR2 YYNGEE. CDR3 DNA sequence: TGTGCCAGCCGTACGACGCACTATGGCTACACCTTC. Its protein is CASRTTHYGYTF.

The V call is TRBV12-5, the J call TRBJ2-1; 9 nucleotides agree with TRBD2. Per germline, CDR1 LGHNT and CDR2 FRNRAP. V was pared by 8 bases and J by 8 bases, with 10 bases of the junction left unmatched. The CDR3 spans 14 residues. This chain's CDR3 is CASQGLAGVYEQFF. CDR3 DNA sequence: TGTGCTAGTCAGGGACTAGCAGGTGTCTATGAGCAGTTCTTC.

This chain joins TRBV5-1 and TRBJ2-7; no clear D. Trimming stripped 7 bases from V and 0 bases from J, with 8 bases between. This CDR3 is 12 amino acids long. CDR1 and CDR2 from the germline V gene are SGHRS and YFSETQ. In DNA, the CDR3 is TGCGCCAGCGGCATGAGCTCCTACGAGCAGTACTTC. Translation gives CASGMSSYEQYF. Based on the CDR3 plus reference TRBV5-1 and TRBJ2-7, the full variable domain is KAGVTQTPRYLIKTRGQQVTLSCSPISGHRSVSWYQQTPGQGLQFLFEYFSETQRNKGNFPGRFSGRQFSNSRSEMNVSTLELGDSALYLCASGMSSYEQYFGPGTRLTVT.

In this sample, this clone turned up a few times. The chain couples TRBV4-3 to TRBJ1-5; tentative D call: TRBD1 (6 bases). The CDR3 sequence is 15 residues long. Germline V gene lookup returns CDR1 LGHNA and CDR2 YSLEER. V was cut by 3 bases and J by 3 bases, with 12 bases left in between. CDR3 sequence reads: CASSHDYRDNQPQHF. DNA of the CDR3: TGCGCCAGCAGCCATGATTACAGGGACAATCAGCCCCAGCATTTT.

The CDR3 is CASGASGGTEAFF. The CDR3 DNA follows: TGTGCTAGTGGCGCCTCTGGAGGGACTGAAGCTTTCTTT. The chain uses TRBV12-5 and TRBJ1-1; D gene uncertain. CDR3 size: 13 residues. Per germline, CDR1 LGHNT and CDR2 FRNRAP. With 6 bases removed from V and 5 bases from J, the gap between germline ends came to 13 bases. The complete variable domain, with remaining parts taken from reference TRBV12-5 and TRBJ1-1, reads DARVTQTPRHKVTEMGQEVTMRCQPILGHNTVFWYRQTMMQGLELLAYFRNRAPLDDSGMPKDRFSAEMPDATLATLKIQPSEPRDSAVYFCASGASGGTEAFFGQGTRLTVV.

V gene TRBV5-8 combines with J gene TRBJ1-5; 8 bases are a match to TRBD1. CDR3 length equals 15 residues. V lost 4 bases and J lost 1; bases outside the gene matches: 4. CDR1 SGHTS and CDR2 YDEGEE come from the germline V gene. The CDR3 DNA is TGTGCCAGCAGCCCAGGGACAGGCAGCAATCAGCCCCAGCATTTT. Protein sequence: CASSPGTGSNQPQHF. Full variable domain (remainder filled in from reference TRBV5-8 and TRBJ1-5): EAGVTQSPTHLIKTRGQQATLRCSPISGHTSVYWYQQALGLGLQFLLWYDEGEERNRGNFPPRFSGRQFPNYSSELNVNALELEDSALYLCASSPGTGSNQPQHFGDGTRLSIL.

The genes are TRBV7-2 and TRBJ1-5; D call uncertain. Germline V gene lookup returns CDR1 SGHTA and CDR2 FQGNSA. The CDR3 contains 15 residues. V was pared by 2 bases and J by 0 bases, with 8 bases between. CDR3 in amino acids: CASSLRSVSNQPQHF. The CDR3 region has the DNA TGTGCCAGCAGCTTAAGAAGCGTTAGCAATCAGCCCCAGCATTTT.

The J gene is TRBJ2-7, the V gene TRBV2, with TRBD1 matching 7 bases. The CDR3 has 13 amino acids. Looked up from germline, CDR1 is SNHLY and CDR2 is FYNNEI. Trimming cost V 7 bases and J 3 bases; bases outside gene matches: 6. For the CDR3, the DNA is TGTGCCAGCACTCGGGACAGCCGCTACGAGCAGTACTTC. Translation: CASTRDSRYEQYF.

The V call is TRBV28, the J call TRBJ2-7, with a weak D call TRBD2 (7 bases). Germline CDR1 is MDHEN and CDR2 is SYDVKM. V dropped 8 bases and J dropped 3 bases, with 17 bases sitting between them. The CDR3 length is 14 residues. DNA of the CDR3: TGTGCCAGCGAGGGGGGGGCTAGATTCTACGAGCAGTACTTC. It translates to CASEGGARFYEQYF.

The chain recombines TRBV19 with TRBJ1-1, with a tentative D call TRBD1 (5 bases). V was shortened by 5 bases and J by 1 base, with 11 bases between the two germline ends. CDR1 is LNHDA and CDR2 is SQIVND in the germline V gene (reference sequence). This CDR3 region has 14 residues. The CDR3 nucleotides read TGTGCCAGTAGTCGGCCTGGGGGGAACACTGAAGCTTTCTTT. Protein: CASSRPGGNTEAFF.

The chain employs TRBV19 and TRBJ1-1, with 11 positions matching TRBD1. V lost 9 bases, J lost 4 bases, and 4 bases stayed unmatched. The CDR3 extends over 13 amino acids. The V gene's germline CDR1 is LNHDA and CDR2 SQIVND (reference sequence). The CDR3 is CASHGQGATEAFF. CDR3 DNA: TGTGCCAGCCATGGACAGGGGGCCACTGAAGCTTTCTTT.

The chain joins TRBV9 to TRBJ2-1, with 9 positions matching TRBD2. The V gene end was trimmed by 7 bases and the J gene end by 9 bases; junction bases not matched to a gene: 14. Germline CDR1 and CDR2: SGDLS and YYNGEE. The CDR3 runs to 15 residues. The DNA of the CDR3 is TGTGCCAGCGGCAAGCCCGGGACTAGCTATGGTGAGCAGTTCTTC. Its translation is CASGKPGTSYGEQFF.

This clone was recorded a few times. The J gene is TRBJ1-5, the V gene TRBV28; D is uncertain. V shed 8 bases and J shed 6 bases, with 5 bases lying between them. Germline CDR1 MDHEN, CDR2 SYDVKM. The CDR3 spans 10 residues. CDR3 bases: TGTGCCAGCGACACTCAGCCCCAGCATTTT. Translated, it gives CASDTQPQHF.